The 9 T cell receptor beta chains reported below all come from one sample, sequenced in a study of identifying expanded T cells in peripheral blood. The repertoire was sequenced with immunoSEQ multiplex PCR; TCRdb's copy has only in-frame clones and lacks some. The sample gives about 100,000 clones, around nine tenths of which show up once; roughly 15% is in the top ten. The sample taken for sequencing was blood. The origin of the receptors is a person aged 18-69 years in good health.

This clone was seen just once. CDR3 nucleotide sequence: TGTGCCAGCAGTTACTCGATTATGGTGAGCTCCTACGAGCAGTACTTC. Its protein is CASSYSIMVSSYEQYF. This sequence joins TRBV6-5 and TRBJ2-7; the D is unclear. V gave up 0 bases and J gave up 0 bases, with 12 bases separating them. The CDR3 extends over 16 amino acids. Per the germline V gene, CDR1 is MNHEY and CDR2 is SVGAGI.

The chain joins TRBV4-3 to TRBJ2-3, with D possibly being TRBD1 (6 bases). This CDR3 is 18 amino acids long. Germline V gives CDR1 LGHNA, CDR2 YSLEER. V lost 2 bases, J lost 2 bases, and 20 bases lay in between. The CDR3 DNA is TGCGCCAGCAGCCAAATGCTACGGGACACCTTTACCACAGATACGCAGTATTTT. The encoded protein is CASSQMLRDTFTTDTQYF.

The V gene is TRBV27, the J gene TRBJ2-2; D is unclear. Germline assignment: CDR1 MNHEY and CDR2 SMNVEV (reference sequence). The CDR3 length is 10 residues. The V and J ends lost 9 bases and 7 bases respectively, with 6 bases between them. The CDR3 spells CARVVGELFF. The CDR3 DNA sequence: TGTGCCAGAGTGGTCGGGGAGCTGTTTTTT.

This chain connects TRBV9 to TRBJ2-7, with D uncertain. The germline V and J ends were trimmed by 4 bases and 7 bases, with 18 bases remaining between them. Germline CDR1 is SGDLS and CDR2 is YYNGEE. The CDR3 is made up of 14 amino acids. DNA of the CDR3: TGTGCCAGCAGCCCCCCCTCGAATTTGTGGGAGCAGTACTTC. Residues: CASSPPSNLWEQYF.

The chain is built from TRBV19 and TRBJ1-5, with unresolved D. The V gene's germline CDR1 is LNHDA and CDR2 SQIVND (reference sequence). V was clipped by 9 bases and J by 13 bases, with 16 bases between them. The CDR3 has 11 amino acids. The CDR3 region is CASRYGSAQHF. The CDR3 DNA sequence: TGTGCCAGCAGGTACGGGTCAGCTCAGCATTTT.

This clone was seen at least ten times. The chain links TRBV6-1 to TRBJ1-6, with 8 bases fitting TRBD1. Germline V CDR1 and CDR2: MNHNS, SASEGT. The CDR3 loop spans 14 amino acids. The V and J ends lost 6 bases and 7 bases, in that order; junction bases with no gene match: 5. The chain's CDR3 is CASSPGGGNSPLHF. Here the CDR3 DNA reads TGTGCCAGCAGCCCAGGGGGCGGGAATTCACCCCTCCACTTT.

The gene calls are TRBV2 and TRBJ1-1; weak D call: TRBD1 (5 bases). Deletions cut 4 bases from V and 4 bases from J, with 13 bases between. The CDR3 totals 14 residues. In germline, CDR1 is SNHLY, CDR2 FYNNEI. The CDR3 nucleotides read TGTGCCAGCAGTGGCGGGACTCTGGGCACTGAAGCTTTCTTT. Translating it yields CASSGGTLGTEAFF.

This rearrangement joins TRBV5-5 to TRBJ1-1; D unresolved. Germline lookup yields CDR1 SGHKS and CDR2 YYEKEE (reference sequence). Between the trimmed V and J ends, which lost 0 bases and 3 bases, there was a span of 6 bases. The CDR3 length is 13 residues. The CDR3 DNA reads TGTGCCAGCAGCTTGGCCGCGGACACTGAAGCTTTCTTT. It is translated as CASSLAADTEAFF.

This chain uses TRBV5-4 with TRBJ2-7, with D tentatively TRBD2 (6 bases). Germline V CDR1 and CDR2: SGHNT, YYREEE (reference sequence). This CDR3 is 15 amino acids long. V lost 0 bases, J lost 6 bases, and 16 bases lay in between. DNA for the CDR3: TGTGCCAGCAGCTTGGACGGGGGAGAAGGTCGCGAGCAGTACTTC. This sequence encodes CASSLDGGEGREQYF.